A single sample gave rise to the 18 T cell receptor beta chains below, sequenced in a study of cytomegalovirus exposure and HLA in healthy donors. Primers for the PCR totalled 60 Vbeta and 13 Jbeta. The protocol was immunoSEQ multiplex PCR, while the TCRdb copy is restricted to in-frame clones and leaves out a portion. The repertoire includes around 150,000 clones, around 76% of them detected once, and 3.5% to 5% sits in the top ten. Source material: PBMCs. All receptors derive from a man between 18 and 29 years old in good health and CMV-seronegative.

The CDR3 is CASSMVAGPRAEAFF. DNA of the CDR3: TGTGCCAGTAGTATGGTGGCGGGACCGCGGGCTGAAGCTTTCTTT. This chain links TRBV19 with TRBJ1-1; tentative D call: TRBD1 (5 bases). The CDR3 extends over 15 amino acids. V dropped 3 bases and J dropped 6 bases, with 17 bases sitting between them. Per the germline V gene, CDR1 is LNHDA and CDR2 is SQIVND (reference sequence). The full variable domain, with the rest looked up from reference TRBV19 and TRBJ1-1, is DGGITQSPKYLFRKEGQNVTLSCEQNLNHDAMYWYRQDPGQGLRLIYYSQIVNDFQKGDIAEGYSVSREKKESFPLTVTSAQKNPTAFYLCASSMVAGPRAEAFFGQGTRLTVV.

The rearrangement joins TRBV28 to TRBJ2-1; D is unresolved. V was pared by 7 bases and J by 2 bases, with 12 bases between. This CDR3 contains 14 residues. From germline, CDR1 is MDHEN and CDR2 SYDVKM. The CDR3 here is CASTVASAYNEQFF. The CDR3 DNA sequence: TGTGCCAGCACCGTTGCTTCAGCCTACAATGAGCAGTTCTTC.

The chain carries TRBV11-3 and TRBJ1-2, with 8 bases aligning to TRBD1. CDR3 size: 15 residues. V trimming: 4 bases; J trimming: 6 bases; junction bases outside the gene matches: 10. From germline, CDR1 is SGHNT and CDR2 YENEEA. CDR3 in DNA: TGTGCCAGCAGCTCTTATCAGGGGGCAGAGGATGGCTACACCTTC. Its protein is CASSSYQGAEDGYTF.

The rearrangement joins TRBV19 to TRBJ2-2, with D perhaps TRBD2 (5 bases). Trimming took off 3 bases at V and 7 bases at J, with 12 bases between the two ends. Germline V gene sequence: CDR1 LNHDA, CDR2 SQIVND (reference sequence). CDR3 length: 14 residues. This chain's CDR3 is CASSIPGFGGELFF. As DNA, the CDR3 is TGTGCCAGTAGTATTCCGGGGTTCGGCGGGGAGCTGTTTTTT.

The rearrangement uses TRBV6-5 and TRBJ2-5; D perhaps matches TRBD2 (6 bases). The CDR3 has 13 residues. Trimming cost V 10 bases and J 2 bases, with 14 bases left between them. Germline loops: CDR1 MNHEY, CDR2 SVGAGI. The CDR3 DNA follows: TGTGCCACCACAGGAGGGTTGCAAGAGACCCAGTACTTC. Its translation is CATTGGLQETQYF.

The J gene is TRBJ2-3, the V gene TRBV2; tentatively, D is TRBD1 (6 bases). The CDR3 runs to 14 residues. V was shortened by 9 bases and J by 1 base, with 14 bases between the two germline ends. CDR1 SNHLY and CDR2 FYNNEI come from the germline V gene. The DNA of the CDR3 is TGTGCCAGTACGTTTGACAGGCGCACAGATACGCAGTATTTT. This encodes CASTFDRRTDTQYF.

This clone was seen ten or more times. Other DNA sequences in this sample translate to the same CDR3. The chain couples TRBV4-1 to TRBJ2-1, with D possibly being TRBD1 (6 bases). V gave up 4 bases and J gave up 4 bases, with 14 bases separating them. CDR1 and CDR2 (germline): MGHRA, YSYEKL. This CDR3 is 15 amino acids long. The CDR3 sequence is CASSPTQGEYNEQFF. The CDR3 DNA reads as TGCGCCAGCAGCCCCACACAGGGAGAATACAATGAGCAGTTCTTC.

The V and J genes are TRBV30 and TRBJ1-4, with 7 bases identical to TRBD1. The CDR3 covers 14 residues. With 7 bases clipped from V and 7 bases from J, the junction kept 12 bases outside the gene matches. Germline loops: CDR1 GTSNPN, CDR2 SVGIG (reference sequence). The CDR3 sequence is CAFNRETGLEKLFF. As DNA, the CDR3 is TGTGCCTTCAACCGGGAGACAGGGCTTGAAAAACTGTTTTTT.

The chain is built from TRBV5-4 and TRBJ1-1; 7 bases map to TRBD1. Germline trimming cut 3 bases from V and 3 bases from J; bases unmatched to any gene: 2. The CDR3 is made up of 13 amino acids. Germline CDR1 is SGHNT and CDR2 is YYREEE (reference sequence). The CDR3 DNA reads TGTGCCAGCAGCTGGGACAGTCACACTGAAGCTTTCTTT. It yields the protein CASSWDSHTEAFF.

The gene calls are TRBV7-3 and TRBJ2-5; TRBD1 matches 8 bases. CDR1 and CDR2 from the germline V gene are SGHTA and FQGTGA. This CDR3 has 17 amino acids. Unmatched junction bases numbered 15, after V lost 5 bases and J lost 4 bases. CDR3 coding DNA: TGTGCCAGCAGCCCCGGAACCTCCACAGGGGGAGTAGAGACCCAGTACTTC. Protein: CASSPGTSTGGVETQYF. The variable domain in full, completed from reference TRBV7-3 and TRBJ2-5, reads GAGVSQTPSNKVTEKGKYVELRCDPISGHTALYWYRQSLGQGPEFLIYFQGTGAADDSGLPNDRFFAVRPEGSVSTLKIQRTERGDSAVYLCASSPGTSTGGVETQYFGPGTRLLVL.

This clone was counted between two and nine times. J is TRBJ2-7 and V is TRBV27; TRBD2 matches 14 bases. V lost 4 bases, J lost 11 bases, and 16 bases stayed unmatched. Germline V CDR1 and CDR2: MNHEY, SMNVEV (reference sequence). The CDR3 consists of 17 residues. The CDR3 sequence: CASSSTLGGLAGDGEYF. CDR3 coding DNA: TGTGCCAGCAGTTCGACATTGGGGGGACTAGCGGGAGACGGCGAGTACTTC.

V is TRBV7-9 and J is TRBJ1-5; a weak D match, TRBD1 (5 bases). Germline V gives CDR1 SEHNR, CDR2 FQNEAQ (reference sequence). The CDR3 runs 14 residues. The V gene lost 0 bases and the J gene lost 6 bases, with 9 bases spanning the gap. The CDR3 protein is CASSLAGQGQPQHF. Written as DNA, the CDR3 is TGTGCCAGCAGCTTAGCAGGGCAGGGTCAGCCCCAGCATTTT.

The chain uses TRBV30 and TRBJ2-5; TRBD2 agrees at 7 bases. Near its end, the DNA agrees better with TRBJ2-7, so the J call may be wrong. The CDR3 totals 14 residues. Germline assignment: CDR1 GTSNPN and CDR2 SVGIG (reference sequence). The CDR3 DNA follows: TGTGCCTGGAAGACGGGGGAGGGCCGAAACGAGCAGTACTTC. Translated, it gives CAWKTGEGRNEQYF.

The rearrangement links TRBV5-4 to TRBJ2-5; tentatively, D is TRBD2 (7 bases). V gave up 2 bases and J gave up 1 base, with 12 bases separating them. This CDR3 is 15 amino acids long. Germline CDR1 is SGHNT and CDR2 is YYREEE (reference sequence). The CDR3 loop reads CASSFRGGGQETQYF. The CDR3 bases are TGTGCCAGCAGCTTTCGGGGAGGGGGCCAAGAGACCCAGTACTTC.

This rearrangement joins TRBV27 to TRBJ1-1, with unresolved D. The V end lost 3 bases, the J end lost 4 bases, and 9 bases lay between the germline ends. Germline assignment: CDR1 MNHEY and CDR2 SMNVEV (reference sequence). This CDR3 region has 13 residues. The CDR3 DNA reads as TGTGCCAGCAGTTTTTCCCTGGCCACTGAAGCTTTCTTT. This codes for CASSFSLATEAFF.

Turning to this clone: This specimen includes other DNA sequences encoding the same CDR3. The chain couples TRBV11-2 to TRBJ2-3; D is ambiguous. This CDR3 has 15 residues. The germline V and J ends were trimmed by 6 bases and 1 base, with 14 bases remaining between them. CDR1 is SGHAT, CDR2 FQNNGV, per germline. CDR3 DNA: TGTGCCAGCAGTATAGGAGTGATACGCACAGATACGCAGTATTTT. This encodes CASSIGVIRTDTQYF.

This clone has a handful of counts. V usage is TRBV19 and J usage is TRBJ2-7, with TRBD1 matching over 7 bases. The CDR3 covers 12 residues. Trimming at V came to 3 bases and at J to 5 bases, leaving 1 base not matched to a gene. Germline V CDR1 and CDR2: LNHDA, SQIVND (reference sequence). CDR3 amino acids: CASSIQGDEQYF. As DNA, the CDR3 is TGTGCCAGTAGTATCCAGGGGGACGAGCAGTACTTC.

The V and J genes are TRBV9 and TRBJ1-2, with TRBD1 matching over 7 bases. This CDR3 contains 13 residues. Trimming at V came to 2 bases and at J to 7 bases, leaving 5 bases not matched to a gene. Germline CDR1 reads SGDLS; CDR2 reads YYNGEE. The CDR3 nucleotides are TGTGCCAGCAGCGTCGGACAGGCCCCTGGCTACACCTTC. It encodes CASSVGQAPGYTF.